This TCR beta chain was obtained from a study of Graves' ophthalmopathy and Graves' hyperthyroidism. On the study more broadly: Ahead of any treatment, peripheral blood was obtained at the initial diagnosis.

The sequenced template was RNA, covering the TCR beta CDR3 region. HTBI primers primed a first-round RT-PCR, and a second-round multiplex PCR followed. Each CDR3 protein is one row after TCRdb ran MiXCR on the multiplex PCR reads. The data contain under 350,000 distinct CDR3 sequences, roughly a sixth of them singletons. The starting material, roughly 9.4 ml of fresh peripheral blood, provided the PBMCs. Ten or more counts support this clonotype. The antigen remains undetermined. CDR1 and CDR2 (germline): MNHNS, SASEGT. V was pared by 6 bases and J by 4 bases, with 12 bases between. CDR3 length equals 13 residues. The study, taken as a whole, reports: In separating ophthalmopathy from stable hyperthyroidism, a 13-signature model achieved nearly 90% sensitivity and 70% to 83% specificity.

V gene TRBV6-1 combines with J gene TRBJ1-1; D not resolved. Sequenced material: peripheral blood. The sequence was obtained from an adult man with Graves' ophthalmopathy. CDR3 sequence: CASSPTRGTEAFF. For the CDR3, the DNA is TGTGCCAGCAGCCCCACCAGAGGCACTGAAGCTTTCTTT.